The next 7 T cell receptor beta chains were all read from a single sample in a study of Ad26.COV2.S vaccination and SARS-CoV-2 variants. The treatment was: 15 to 20 received Ad26.COV2.S at low or high dose, single or two shots; about five received placebo; per-sample allocation not given. Samples analyzed were those drawn on day 63 after the first vaccine or placebo injection. TCRdb's table, derived via immunoSEQ multiplex PCR, lists solely in-frame clones and lacks some. The profile shows over 400,000 clones, 89% of them singletons. Sample: peripheral blood, taken in a trial of Ad26.COV2.S vaccine versus placebo. The receptors derive from a person aged 18-60 years who received the Ad26.COV2.S COVID-19 vaccine or a placebo.

This chain joins TRBV6-7 and TRBJ2-3; the match to TRBD2 covers 8 bases. TRBV6-7 has ORF status, its function being uncertain. J gave up 0 bases and V 0 bases, and 8 bases lay outside the gene matches. This CDR3 contains 18 residues. The DNA of the CDR3 is TGTGCCAGCAGTTACTCCCAACCACCGGGGGGGAGCACAGATACGCAGTATTTT. This translates into CASSYSQPPGGSTDTQYF.

The chain uses TRBV19 and TRBJ1-1; D possibly corresponds to TRBD1 (5 bases). V shed 2 bases and J shed 7 bases, with 17 bases lying between them. The germline gives CDR1 LNHDA, CDR2 SQIVND (reference sequence). The CDR3 has 15 amino acids. CDR3 nucleotide sequence: TGTGCCAGTAGTATAAACCCTCGAGGGGCGGGTGAAGCTTTCTTT. Its translation is CASSINPRGAGEAFF.

The genes are TRBV13 and TRBJ1-2, with D tentatively TRBD1 (6 bases). The V gene lost 5 bases and the J gene lost 5 bases, with 15 bases spanning the gap. CDR1 is PRHDT and CDR2 is FYEKMQ in the germline V gene (reference sequence). This CDR3 region has 14 residues. CDR3 nucleotides: TGTGCCAGCAGCAAATCGGGGGCTGGGTATGGCTACACCTTC. Translated, it gives CASSKSGAGYGYTF.

V and J are TRBV6-6 and TRBJ1-4; the match to TRBD1 covers 8 bases. This CDR3 is built from 14 residues. V lost 6 bases, J lost 8 bases, and 8 bases stayed unmatched. The germline CDR1 and CDR2 sequences are MNHNY and SVGAGI (reference sequence). CDR3: CASSPDRGWEKLFF. The CDR3 DNA reads TGTGCCAGCAGCCCTGACAGGGGTTGGGAAAAACTGTTTTTT.

This chain connects TRBV11-2 to TRBJ2-4; no clear D gene. With 3 bases removed from V and 4 bases from J, the gap between germline ends came to 7 bases. CDR1 and CDR2 from the germline V gene are SGHAT and FQNNGV. This CDR3 contains 13 residues. CDR3 protein: CASSFGLKNIQYF. In nucleotides, the CDR3 is TGTGCCAGCAGCTTCGGATTAAAAAACATTCAGTACTTC.

V gene TRBV5-1 combines with J gene TRBJ2-3; TRBD2 might be the D (5 bases). Per the germline V gene, CDR1 is SGHRS and CDR2 is YFSETQ. This CDR3 contains 14 residues. The germline V and J ends were trimmed by 6 bases and 5 bases, with 16 bases remaining between them. CDR3 sequence (DNA): TGCGCCAGCACCCGGGAAACCCCACAAGATACGCAGTATTTT. It translates to CASTRETPQDTQYF.

The rearrangement joins TRBV28 to TRBJ1-3; D unresolved. The V gene's germline CDR1 is MDHEN and CDR2 SYDVKM. Trimming removed 6 bases at V and 2 bases at J, with 8 bases between. The CDR3 loop spans 13 amino acids. As DNA, the CDR3 is TGTGCCAGCAGCCAAAGCCCTGGAAACACCATATATTTT. As protein: CASSQSPGNTIYF.